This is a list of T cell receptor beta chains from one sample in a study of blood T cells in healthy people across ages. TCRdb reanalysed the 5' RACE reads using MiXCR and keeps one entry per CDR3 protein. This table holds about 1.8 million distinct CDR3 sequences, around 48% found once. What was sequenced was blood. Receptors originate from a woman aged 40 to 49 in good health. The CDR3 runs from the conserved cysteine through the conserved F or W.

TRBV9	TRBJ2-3	CASSVARLAGIQDTQYF
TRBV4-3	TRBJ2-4	CASSQKPAGARIQYF
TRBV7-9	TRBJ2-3	CASSSGQRLALTDTQYF
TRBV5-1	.	CASWEMETQYF
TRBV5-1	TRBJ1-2	CASSLTNLRQGYGYTF
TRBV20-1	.	CSASRLAGNYNEQYF
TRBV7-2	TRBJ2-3	CASSLDYRGLVDTQYF
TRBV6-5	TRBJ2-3	CASSYSGAWDTDTQYF
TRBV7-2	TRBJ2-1	CASSLGTGGAIYNEQFF
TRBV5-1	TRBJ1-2	CANSPEPAQGLYGYTF
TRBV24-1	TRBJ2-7	CATSDRNEQYF
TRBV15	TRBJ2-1	CATSRDRLAGGLGNEQFF
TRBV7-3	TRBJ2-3	CASSRNSGGPTDTQYF
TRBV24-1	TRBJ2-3	CATSDASEDTQYF
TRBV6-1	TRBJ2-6	CASSPRGGRSSGANVLTF
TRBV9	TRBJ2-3	CASSPNRGHFKDTQYF
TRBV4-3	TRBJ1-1	CASSPKGGVGAFF
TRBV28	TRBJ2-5	CASSSPDGQETQYF
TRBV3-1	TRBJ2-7	CASSPVAGPGPYEQYF
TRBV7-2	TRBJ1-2	CASSLKDRVNGYTF
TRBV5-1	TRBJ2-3	CASSFSGGLAGRTDTQYF
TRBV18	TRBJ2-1	CASSRQGKNYYNEQFF
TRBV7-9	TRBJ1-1	CASTAGMWNTEAFF
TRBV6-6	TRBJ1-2	CASQGVYGYTF
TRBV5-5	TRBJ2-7	CASSGGQGQYEQYF
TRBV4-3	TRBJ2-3	CASSQEALGTDTQYF
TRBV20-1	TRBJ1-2	CSASGARTGVYGYTF
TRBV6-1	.	CASRRTLTGGVPYEQYF
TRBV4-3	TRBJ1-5	CASSQDKGFSNQPQHF
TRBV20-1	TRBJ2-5	CSAEGRETQYF
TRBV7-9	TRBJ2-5	CASSFGDRPQETQYF
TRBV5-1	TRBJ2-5	CASSRVAEIETQYF
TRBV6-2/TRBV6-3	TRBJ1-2	CASSHRGSVFYGYTF
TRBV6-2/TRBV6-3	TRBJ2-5	CASSDPGSGGQETQYF